These 5 T cell receptor beta chains originate from one sample sequenced in a study of cytomegalovirus exposure and HLA in healthy donors. Primers included in the PCR were 60 Vbeta and 13 Jbeta primers. TCRdb's copy holds only in-frame clones and misses some; the assay was immunoSEQ multiplex PCR. The data contain 140,000 or so clones, approximately 91% of them singletons. Specimen: PBMCs. The receptors derive from a woman aged 40 to 49 in good health and CMV-seronegative.

This clone showed up just once. This chain's CDR3 is CASSLAVNNEQFF. CDR3 DNA: TGCGCCAGCAGCTTGGCGGTAAACAATGAGCAGTTCTTC. The chain joins TRBV5-1 to TRBJ2-1, with D hard to call. Germline values: CDR1 SGHRS, CDR2 YFSETQ. V was pared by 0 bases and J by 5 bases, with 6 bases between. The CDR3 totals 13 residues.

Only one count was recorded for this clone. J is TRBJ2-3 and V is TRBV28; 7 bases agree with TRBD1. Per germline, CDR1 MDHEN and CDR2 SYDVKM. The V segment lost 10 bases and the J segment 2 bases; nucleotides outside the gene matches: 15. The CDR3 covers 16 residues. The CDR3 bases are TGTGCCACTCTCGAAGGGACCACAGGGGTCACAGATACGCAGTATTTT. It translates to CATLEGTTGVTDTQYF.

The V and J genes are TRBV9 and TRBJ2-5, with TRBD1 identical over 7 bases. V gave up 4 bases and J gave up 2 bases; unmatched junction bases: 5. The CDR3 covers 14 residues. Germline-derived CDR1 and CDR2 are SGDLS and YYNGEE. CDR3 nucleotides: TGTGCCAGCAGCCTAAGACAGGGTCAAGAGACCCAGTACTTC. Its translation: CASSLRQGQETQYF.

The chain employs TRBV29-1 and TRBJ2-3; 8 bases agree with TRBD2. Germline V gives CDR1 SQVTM, CDR2 ANQGSEA. The CDR3 sequence is 16 residues long. V shed 1 base and J 1 base; nucleotides not matched to a gene: 7. CDR3 residues: CSVEVSSGWGTDTQYF. The DNA for the CDR3 is TGCAGCGTTGAAGTTTCTAGCGGGTGGGGCACAGATACGCAGTATTTT.

The genes are TRBV28 and TRBJ1-6, with 8 nucleotides matching TRBD1. This CDR3 spans 15 amino acids. The V segment lost 5 bases and the J segment 10 bases; nucleotides outside the gene matches: 10. From germline, CDR1 is MDHEN and CDR2 SYDVKM. The CDR3 here is CASSRLGQGPSPLHF. CDR3 DNA sequence: TGTGCCAGCAGTCGTCTAGGACAGGGTCCCTCACCCCTCCACTTT.